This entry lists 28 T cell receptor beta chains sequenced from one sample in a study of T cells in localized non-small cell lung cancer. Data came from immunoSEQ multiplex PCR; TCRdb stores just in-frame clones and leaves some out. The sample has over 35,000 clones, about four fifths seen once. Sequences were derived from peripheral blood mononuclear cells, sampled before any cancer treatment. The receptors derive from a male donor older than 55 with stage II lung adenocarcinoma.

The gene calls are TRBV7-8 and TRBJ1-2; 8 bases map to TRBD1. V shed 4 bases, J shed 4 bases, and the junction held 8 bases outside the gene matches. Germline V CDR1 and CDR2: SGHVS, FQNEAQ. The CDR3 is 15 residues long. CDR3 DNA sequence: TGTGCCAGCAGCTCCGGACAGGGCTTATCCTATGGCTACACCTTC. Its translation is CASSSGQGLSYGYTF.

CDR3: CATSAYRDTGELFF. DNA for the CDR3: TGTGCCACCAGCGCCTATAGGGACACCGGGGAGCTGTTTTTT. This chain connects TRBV15 to TRBJ2-2; D remains unclear. CDR1 LNHNV and CDR2 YYDKDF come from the germline V gene (reference sequence). V lost 5 bases, J lost 3 bases, and 10 bases lay in between. There are 14 residues in the CDR3. Together with reference TRBV15 and TRBJ2-2, the CDR3 gives the full variable domain: DAMVIQNPRYQVTQFGKPVTLSCSQTLNHNVMYWYQQKSSQAPKLLFHYYDKDFNNEADTPDNFQSRRPNTSFCFLDIRSPGLGDTAMYLCATSAYRDTGELFFGEGSRLTVL.

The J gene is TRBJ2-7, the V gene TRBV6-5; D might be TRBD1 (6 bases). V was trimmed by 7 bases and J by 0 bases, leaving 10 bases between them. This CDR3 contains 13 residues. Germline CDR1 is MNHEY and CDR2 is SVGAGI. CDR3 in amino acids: CASKRGFSYEQYF. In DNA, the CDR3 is TGTGCCAGCAAGAGGGGGTTCTCCTACGAGCAGTACTTC.

Here the CDR3 reads CATRMGQGGNSPLHF. The CDR3 nucleotides are TGTGCCACCAGGATGGGACAGGGAGGAAATTCACCCCTCCACTTT. The chain carries TRBV15 and TRBJ1-6, with 9 bases lining up with TRBD1. The CDR3 runs 15 residues. The ends lost 6 bases at V and 7 bases at J; junction bases unmatched: 7. From germline, CDR1 is LNHNV and CDR2 YYDKDF (reference sequence).

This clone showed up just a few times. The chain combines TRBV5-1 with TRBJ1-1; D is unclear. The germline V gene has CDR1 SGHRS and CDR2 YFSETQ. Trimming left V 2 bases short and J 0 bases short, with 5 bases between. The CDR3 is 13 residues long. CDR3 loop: CASSLTMNTEAFF. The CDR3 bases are TGCGCCAGCAGCTTAACGATGAACACTGAAGCTTTCTTT. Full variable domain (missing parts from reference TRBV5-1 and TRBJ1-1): KAGVTQTPRYLIKTRGQQVTLSCSPISGHRSVSWYQQTPGQGLQFLFEYFSETQRNKGNFPGRFSGRQFSNSRSEMNVSTLELGDSALYLCASSLTMNTEAFFGQGTRLTVV.

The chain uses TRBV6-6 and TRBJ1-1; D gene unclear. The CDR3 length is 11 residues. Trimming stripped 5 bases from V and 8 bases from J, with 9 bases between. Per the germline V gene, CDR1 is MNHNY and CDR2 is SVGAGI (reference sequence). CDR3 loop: CASSENGEAFF. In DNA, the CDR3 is TGTGCCAGCAGTGAAAACGGCGAAGCTTTCTTT.

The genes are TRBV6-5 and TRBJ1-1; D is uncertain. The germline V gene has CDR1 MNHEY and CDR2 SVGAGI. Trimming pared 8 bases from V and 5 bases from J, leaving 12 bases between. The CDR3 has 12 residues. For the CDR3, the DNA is TGTGCCAGCGGGAGACTGGGTACTGAAGCTTTCTTT. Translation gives CASGRLGTEAFF.

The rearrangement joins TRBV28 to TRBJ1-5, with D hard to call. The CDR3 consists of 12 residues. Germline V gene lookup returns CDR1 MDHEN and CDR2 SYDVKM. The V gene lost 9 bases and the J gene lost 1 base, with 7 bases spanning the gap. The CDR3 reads CASDTSNQPQHF. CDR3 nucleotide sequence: TGTGCCAGTGACACAAGCAATCAGCCCCAGCATTTT.

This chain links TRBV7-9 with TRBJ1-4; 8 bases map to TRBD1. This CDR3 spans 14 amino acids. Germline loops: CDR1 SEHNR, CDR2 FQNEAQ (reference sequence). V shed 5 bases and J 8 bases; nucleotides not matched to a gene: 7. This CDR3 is CASSPGQGGEKLFF. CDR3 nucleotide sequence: TGTGCCAGCAGCCCAGGACAGGGAGGCGAAAAACTGTTTTTT.

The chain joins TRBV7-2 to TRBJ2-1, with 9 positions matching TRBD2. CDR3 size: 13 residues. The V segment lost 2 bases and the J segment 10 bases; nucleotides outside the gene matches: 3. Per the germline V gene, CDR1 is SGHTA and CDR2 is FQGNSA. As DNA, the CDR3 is TGTGCCAGCAGCTTATTGGCGGGAGGGGAGCAGTTCTTC. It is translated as CASSLLAGGEQFF.

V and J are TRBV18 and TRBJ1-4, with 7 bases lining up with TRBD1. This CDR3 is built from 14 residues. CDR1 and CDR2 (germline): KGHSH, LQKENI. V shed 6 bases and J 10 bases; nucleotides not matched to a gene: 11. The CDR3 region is CASSRDSQDGKLFF. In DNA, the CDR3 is TGTGCCAGCTCTCGGGACAGTCAAGACGGAAAACTGTTTTTT.

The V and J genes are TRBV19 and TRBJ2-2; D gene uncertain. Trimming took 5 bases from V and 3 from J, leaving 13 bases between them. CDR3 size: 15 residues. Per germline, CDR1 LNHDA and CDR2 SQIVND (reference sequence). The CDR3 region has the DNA TGTGCCAGTAGTTGGAAGGATAGAGACACCGGGGAGCTGTTTTTT. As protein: CASSWKDRDTGELFF.

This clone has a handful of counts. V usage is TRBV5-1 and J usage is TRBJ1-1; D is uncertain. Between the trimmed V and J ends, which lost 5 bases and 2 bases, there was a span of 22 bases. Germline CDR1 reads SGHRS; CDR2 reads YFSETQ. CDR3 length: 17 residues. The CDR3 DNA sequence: TGCGCCAGCAGGGTCGCCGGGTTCCCCAGCCTAAACACTGAAGCTTTCTTT. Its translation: CASRVAGFPSLNTEAFF.

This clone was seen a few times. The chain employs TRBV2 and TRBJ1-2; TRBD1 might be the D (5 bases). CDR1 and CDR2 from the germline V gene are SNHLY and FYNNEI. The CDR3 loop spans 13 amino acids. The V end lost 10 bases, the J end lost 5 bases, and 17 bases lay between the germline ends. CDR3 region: CANDQDTSYGYTF. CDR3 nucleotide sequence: TGTGCCAACGACCAGGACACATCTTATGGCTACACCTTC.

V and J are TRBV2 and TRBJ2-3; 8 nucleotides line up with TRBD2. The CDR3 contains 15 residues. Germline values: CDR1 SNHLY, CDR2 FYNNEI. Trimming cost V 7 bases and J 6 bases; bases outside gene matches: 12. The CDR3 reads CASNRLAGSSDTQYF. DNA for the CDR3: TGTGCCAGCAATCGCTTAGCGGGGTCCTCGGATACGCAGTATTTT.

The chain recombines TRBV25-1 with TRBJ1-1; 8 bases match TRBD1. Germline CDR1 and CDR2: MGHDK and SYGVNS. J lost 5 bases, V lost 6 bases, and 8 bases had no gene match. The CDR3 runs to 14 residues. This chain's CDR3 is CASRGAGGVTEAFF. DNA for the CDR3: TGTGCCAGCAGGGGGGCAGGGGGCGTTACTGAAGCTTTCTTT.

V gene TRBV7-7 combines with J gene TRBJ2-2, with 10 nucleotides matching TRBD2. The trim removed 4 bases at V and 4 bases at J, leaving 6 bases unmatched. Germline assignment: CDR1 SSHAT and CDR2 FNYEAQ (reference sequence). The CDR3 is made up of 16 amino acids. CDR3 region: CASSSLAGETTGELFF. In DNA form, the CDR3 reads TGTGCCAGCAGCTCCCTAGCGGGAGAAACCACCGGGGAGCTGTTTTTT.

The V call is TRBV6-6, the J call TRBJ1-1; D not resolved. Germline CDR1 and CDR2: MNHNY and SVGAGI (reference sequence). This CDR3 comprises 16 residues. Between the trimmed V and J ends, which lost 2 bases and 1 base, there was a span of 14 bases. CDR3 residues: CASSYPPGRTNTEAFF. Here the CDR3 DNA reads TGTGCCAGCAGTTACCCCCCCGGACGGACGAACACTGAAGCTTTCTTT.

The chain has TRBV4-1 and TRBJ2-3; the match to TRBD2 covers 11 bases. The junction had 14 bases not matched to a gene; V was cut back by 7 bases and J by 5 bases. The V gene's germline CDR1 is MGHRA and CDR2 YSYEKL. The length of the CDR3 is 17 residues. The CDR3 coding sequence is TGCGCCAGCACCCCGGGGCTAGCGGGAGGAGGGAGAGATACGCAGTATTTT. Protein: CASTPGLAGGGRDTQYF.

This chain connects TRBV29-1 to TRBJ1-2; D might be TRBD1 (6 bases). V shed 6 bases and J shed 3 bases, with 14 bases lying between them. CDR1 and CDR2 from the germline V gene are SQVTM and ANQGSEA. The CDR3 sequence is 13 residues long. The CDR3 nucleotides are TGCAGCGTCCAGGGGCGCGGAGACTATGGCTACACCTTC. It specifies CSVQGRGDYGYTF.

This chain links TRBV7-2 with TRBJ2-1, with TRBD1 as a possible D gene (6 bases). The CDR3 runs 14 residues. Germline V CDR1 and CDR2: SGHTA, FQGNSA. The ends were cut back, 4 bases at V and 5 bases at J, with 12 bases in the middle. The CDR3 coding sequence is TGTGCCAGCAGCTCACAGGGTGGGGACAATGAGCAGTTCTTC. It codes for CASSSQGGDNEQFF.

The DNA of the CDR3 is TGTGCCAGCAGCCACCCTAGCGGGGAGCAGTACTTC. It translates to CASSHPSGEQYF. This chain connects TRBV7-6 to TRBJ2-7; 8 nucleotides line up with TRBD2. This CDR3 spans 12 amino acids. Looked up from germline, CDR1 is SGHVS and CDR2 is FNYEAQ. The junction had 4 bases not matched to a gene; V was cut back by 5 bases and J by 7 bases.

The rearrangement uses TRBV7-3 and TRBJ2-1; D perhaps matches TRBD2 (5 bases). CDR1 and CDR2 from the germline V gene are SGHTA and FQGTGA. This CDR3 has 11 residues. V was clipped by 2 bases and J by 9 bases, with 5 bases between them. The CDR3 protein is CASSLGGEQFF. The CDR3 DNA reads TGTGCCAGCAGCTTAGGAGGTGAGCAGTTCTTC.

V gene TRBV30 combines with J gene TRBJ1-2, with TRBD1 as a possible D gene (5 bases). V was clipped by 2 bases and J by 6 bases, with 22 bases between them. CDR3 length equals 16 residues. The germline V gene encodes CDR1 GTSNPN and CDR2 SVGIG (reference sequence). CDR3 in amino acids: CAWSPPWGMGLDGYTF. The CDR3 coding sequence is TGTGCCTGGAGTCCCCCTTGGGGGATGGGCCTTGATGGCTACACCTTC.

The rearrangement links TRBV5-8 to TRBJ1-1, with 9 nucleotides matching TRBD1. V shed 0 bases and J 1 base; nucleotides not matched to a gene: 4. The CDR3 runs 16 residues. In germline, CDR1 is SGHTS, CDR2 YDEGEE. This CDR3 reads CASSLGQGDPNTEAFF. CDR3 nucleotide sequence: TGTGCCAGCAGCTTGGGACAGGGGGACCCGAACACTGAAGCTTTCTTT.

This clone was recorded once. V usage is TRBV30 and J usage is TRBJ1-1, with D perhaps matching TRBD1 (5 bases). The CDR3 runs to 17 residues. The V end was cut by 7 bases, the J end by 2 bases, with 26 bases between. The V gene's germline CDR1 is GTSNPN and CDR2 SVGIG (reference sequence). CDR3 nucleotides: TGTGCCTCCAGCAAAGGGGTAGGGTCCCAACGAAACACTGAAGCTTTCTTT. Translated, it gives CASSKGVGSQRNTEAFF.

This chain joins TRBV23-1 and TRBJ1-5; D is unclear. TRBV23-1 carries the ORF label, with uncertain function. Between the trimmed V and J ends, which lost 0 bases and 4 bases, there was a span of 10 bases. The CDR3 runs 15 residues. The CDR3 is CASSQSCGVNQPQHF. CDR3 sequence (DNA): TGCGCCAGCAGTCAATCCTGTGGGGTAAATCAGCCCCAGCATTTT.

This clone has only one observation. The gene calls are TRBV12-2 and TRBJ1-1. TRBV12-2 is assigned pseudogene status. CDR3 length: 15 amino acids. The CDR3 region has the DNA TGTGCAAGTCGCTTAGACGTAGGGATGAACACTGAAGCTTTCTTT. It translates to CASRLDVGMNTEAFF.